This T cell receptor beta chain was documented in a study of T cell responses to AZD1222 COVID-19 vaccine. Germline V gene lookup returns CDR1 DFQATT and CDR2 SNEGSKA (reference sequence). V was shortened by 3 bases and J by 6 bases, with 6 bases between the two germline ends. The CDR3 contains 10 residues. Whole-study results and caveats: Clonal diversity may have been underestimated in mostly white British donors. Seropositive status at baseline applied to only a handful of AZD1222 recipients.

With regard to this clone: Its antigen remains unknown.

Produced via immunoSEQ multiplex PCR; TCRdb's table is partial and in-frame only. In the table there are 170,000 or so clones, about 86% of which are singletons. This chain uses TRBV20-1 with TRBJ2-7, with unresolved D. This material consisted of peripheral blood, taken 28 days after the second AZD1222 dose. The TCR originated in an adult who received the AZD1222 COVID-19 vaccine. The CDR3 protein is CSASLVEQYF. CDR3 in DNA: TGCAGTGCTAGTTTGGTCGAGCAGTACTTC.